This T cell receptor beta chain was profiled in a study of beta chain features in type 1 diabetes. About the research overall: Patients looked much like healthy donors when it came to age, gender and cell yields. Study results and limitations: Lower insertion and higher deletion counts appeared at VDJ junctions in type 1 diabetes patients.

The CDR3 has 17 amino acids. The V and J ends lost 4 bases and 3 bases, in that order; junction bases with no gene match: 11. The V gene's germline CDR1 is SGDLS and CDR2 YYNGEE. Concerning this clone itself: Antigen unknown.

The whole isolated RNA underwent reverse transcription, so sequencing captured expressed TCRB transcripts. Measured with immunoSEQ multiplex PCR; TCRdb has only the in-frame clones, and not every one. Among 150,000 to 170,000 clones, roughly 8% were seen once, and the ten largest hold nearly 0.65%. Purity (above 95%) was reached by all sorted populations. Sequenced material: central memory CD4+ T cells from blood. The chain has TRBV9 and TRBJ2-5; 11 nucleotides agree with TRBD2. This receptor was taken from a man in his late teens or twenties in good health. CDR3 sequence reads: CASSPPFGSGGEETQYF. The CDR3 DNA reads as TGTGCCAGCAGCCCCCCCTTTGGTAGCGGGGGGGAAGAGACCCAGTACTTC.